The T cell receptor (beta chain) under discussion was sequenced for a study of neurological immune-mediated disorders (dated by TCRdb to about 2019). About the investigation overall: Peripheral blood TCR-beta repertoires from patients with HTLV-I-associated myelopathy (HAM/TSP), patients with multiple sclerosis, and healthy controls were compared in the study using UMI-based sequencing. Longitudinal samples, technical triplicates and paired sorted CD4+ and CD8+ T-cell subsets, alongside PBMC samples, were included among the approximately 98 TCR-beta libraries. The cohort was made up of about 65 subjects, consisting of around 15 HAM/TSP patients, approximately 35 multiple sclerosis patients and around 20 healthy controls.

This clonotype was seen many times. This receptor's antigen is unknown. No much larger clonotype is one base removed from it; base qualities were not supplied. The CDR3 runs 16 amino acids, cysteine and phenylalanine included. Only the CDR3 DNA is retained, 48 bases long and in frame from the first base. CDR1 SGHRS and CDR2 YFSETQ were looked up in the germline V gene. V is cut by 1 base and J by 7 bases, and the space between the germline ends is 17 bases. Sorted-subset TCR libraries were prepared from approximately 1 million sorted CD4+ or CD8+ T cells. Peripheral blood underwent Ficoll-Hypaque density gradient centrifugation to isolate PBMCs, which were then cryopreserved in liquid nitrogen. The study also sequenced paired sorted CD4+ and CD8+ subsets from healthy controls, HAM/TSP patients and MS patients. Overall study results and their limits: Across subjects, expanded clones never shared an identical CDR3 amino acid sequence, which suggests that the TCR-beta repertoires in every group were private. TCR clonal expansion was greatest in HAM/TSP patients and smallest in MS patients, who ranked below even healthy controls.

cDNA synthesis used template-switch 5'RACE with a primer carrying a 10-nucleotide random unique molecular identifier tagging each TCR transcript. Each sequencing run produced over 190 million TCR-beta sequences covering 15-18 subjects. Total RNA was extracted with the RNeasy kit. The KAPA Real-time Library Amplification kit was used to amplify TCR-beta VDJ regions with primers targeting the TCR constant region and the 5'RACE anchor. Sample indexes and Illumina adaptors were added in a first PCR, after which library yield was increased in a second PCR. After Ampure bead purification, the roughly 650 bp TCR product was size-selected on a 2% E-gel SizeSelection system. Library quality was checked on a Bioanalyzer, concentration was measured with Qubit, and libraries were quantified with the Kapa Library Quantification kit before pooling. Paired-end 2 x 150 bp sequencing of the libraries was performed on an Illumina HiSeq 2500. To increase sequence diversity, roughly 24-32% phiX was spiked into each library pool. From the authors' description of their analysis: Quality-filtered reads were processed with the UMI-based MiGEC pipeline, and over 75% of raw TCR sequences were removed by the MiGEC pipeline during error correction. IMGT germline references were used for aligning VDJ genes, and each clonotype was defined as a unique CDR3 amino acid sequence together with its V-J genes. VDJtools evaluated clonal expansion, Shannon diversity and CDR3 relatedness (CalcPairwiseDistances, ClusterSamples); CLCbio workbench built phylogenetic trees. Clones with at least 8 unique UMIs were defined as expanded, with this threshold being based on coefficient-of-variation modelling across technical triplicates. TCRdb reran the public reads through fastp at Q25 and MiXCR, keeping productive beta chains. Identical CDR3 protein sequences are pooled into one entry, listed with their most common genes and DNA. TCRdb's processing, not the authors' own work, is the source of the V and J calls. Recorded for this sample are approximately 40,000 distinct CDR3 sequences; about 14% of them occurred a single time. Together, the top ten hold 3.5% to 4.5% of the sample.

The clonotype comes from a woman aged 55-75 years with HTLV-1-associated myelopathy (HAM/TSP). This sequence uses TRBV5-1 and TRBJ1-4, with an unclear D gene assignment. The specimen was CD4+ T cells from blood. The sequence in DNA is TGCGCCAGCAGCTTGAACCAGAGAGGGTTTGGTGAAAAACTGTTTTTT. This translates into CASSLNQRGFGEKLFF.